This TCR beta chain was sequenced in a study of blood T cell repertoires in COVID-19. About the research overall: Donors in the United States, Italy and Spain gave samples during acute or convalescent COVID-19. Sample material is recorded as cDNA or gDNA derived from T cells, B-cell-depleted T cells, or PBMCs.

CDR3 length: 13 amino acids. J was trimmed by 4 bases and V by 9 bases; bases with no gene match: 6. The germline gives CDR1 SGDLS, CDR2 YYNGEE. Source study methods: Estimation of nucleated cell counts was performed using reference gene primer amplification. Data came from immunoSEQ multiplex PCR; TCRdb stores just in-frame clones and leaves some out. V, J and clone size derive from that table, while D and trimming were established from the DNA sequence. The data hold approximately 150,000 clones, with approximately 86% observed a single time. This receptor was obtained from a woman aged 50 to 65 with acute or convalescent COVID-19. Sequencing was carried out using peripheral blood. The chain is built from TRBV9 and TRBJ1-5, with 8 bases lining up with TRBD1. In DNA form, the CDR3 reads TGTGCCATATACAGGGGGAGTAATCAGCCCCAGCATTTT. It translates to CAIYRGSNQPQHF.